A single sample gave rise to the 14 T cell receptor beta chains below, sequenced in a study of blood T cell repertoires in COVID-19. The assay was immunoSEQ multiplex PCR, and TCRdb's table has in-frame clones only and misses some. The table has 130,000 to 150,000 clones, over 70% seen once. Specimen: peripheral blood. The receptors come from a woman in her sixties with acute or convalescent COVID-19.

The chain combines TRBV10-2 with TRBJ1-1; possible D gene TRBD1, 5 bases. The germline gives CDR1 WSHSY, CDR2 SAAADI. V gave up 8 bases and J gave up 9 bases, with 16 bases separating them. The CDR3 runs to 12 residues. The CDR3 sequence is CASGQAGDQAFF. DNA of the CDR3: TGCGCCAGCGGCCAGGCGGGGGACCAAGCTTTCTTT.

V gene TRBV30 combines with J gene TRBJ1-3; D call uncertain. The CDR3 is 14 amino acids. CDR1 is GTSNPN, CDR2 SVGIG, per germline (reference sequence). Trimming took 2 bases from V and 0 from J, leaving 8 bases between them. The CDR3 nucleotides read TGTGCCTGGAGTCAGGTGCTCTCTGGAAACACCATATATTTT. This encodes CAWSQVLSGNTIYF.

The V call is TRBV5-1, the J call TRBJ1-1; 9 bases agree with TRBD1. The V gene end was trimmed by 2 bases and the J gene end by 3 bases; junction bases not matched to a gene: 5. Germline V gene lookup returns CDR1 SGHRS and CDR2 YFSETQ. The CDR3 is made up of 15 amino acids. The CDR3 sequence: CASSLTTGGDTEAFF. The DNA of the CDR3 is TGCGCCAGCAGCTTAACCACAGGGGGCGACACTGAAGCTTTCTTT.

The genes are TRBV30 and TRBJ2-2; 7 bases are a match to TRBD1. CDR3 length: 14 amino acids. Germline V gives CDR1 GTSNPN, CDR2 SVGIG (reference sequence). V trimming: 3 bases; J trimming: 6 bases; junction bases outside the gene matches: 7. The CDR3 region has the DNA TGTGCCTGGAGGGATCCAGGGGGAGCCGGGGAGCTGTTTTTT. Translating gives CAWRDPGGAGELFF.

V gene TRBV2 combines with J gene TRBJ2-7, with TRBD2 matching over 8 bases. The CDR3 loop spans 12 amino acids. The J segment lost 6 bases and the V segment lost 8 bases, leaving 6 bases of the junction unmatched. The germline CDR1 and CDR2 sequences are SNHLY and FYNNEI. The CDR3 DNA reads TGTGCCAGCTCATGGACTAGCTCCGAGCAGTACTTC. This translates into CASSWTSSEQYF. The variable domain in full, with the rest retrieved from reference TRBV2 and TRBJ2-7, is EPEVTQTPSHQVTQMGQEVILRCVPISNHLYFYWYRQILGQKVEFLVSFYNNEISEKSEIFDDQFSVERPDGSNFTLKIRSTKLEDSAMYFCASSWTSSEQYFGPGTRLTVT.

This clone was observed a few times. V usage is TRBV2 and J usage is TRBJ2-5; no definite D call. This CDR3 region has 13 residues. Per germline, CDR1 SNHLY and CDR2 FYNNEI. V gave up 7 bases and J gave up 7 bases, with 16 bases separating them. CDR3 protein: CASTVALTGTQYF. The DNA for the CDR3 is TGTGCCAGCACTGTGGCCCTAACGGGGACCCAGTACTTC.

V and J are TRBV19 and TRBJ1-5; D is unresolved. CDR1 and CDR2 (germline): LNHDA, SQIVND (reference sequence). This CDR3 has 16 residues. The V end was cut by 7 bases, the J end by 7 bases, with 23 bases between. DNA of the CDR3: TGTGCCAGTACCCCCCGCGGAGGGTTCAGTAGGCAGCCCCAGCATTTT. Its translation is CASTPRGGFSRQPQHF.

V is TRBV28 and J is TRBJ2-1; the match to TRBD2 covers 9 bases. There are 16 residues in the CDR3. Germline V gene lookup returns CDR1 MDHEN and CDR2 SYDVKM. Trimming at V came to 5 bases and at J to 5 bases, leaving 10 bases not matched to a gene. DNA of the CDR3: TGTGCCAGCAGTCTCCTGCGTCCTAGCGGGAACAATGAGCAGTTCTTC. It encodes CASSLLRPSGNNEQFF.

The V call is TRBV30, the J call TRBJ1-3; D perhaps matches TRBD1 (6 bases). CDR3 length equals 15 residues. V was trimmed by 1 base and J by 2 bases, leaving 12 bases between them. Looked up from germline, CDR1 is GTSNPN and CDR2 is SVGIG (reference sequence). The CDR3 loop is CAWSAPHRAGNTIYF. CDR3 bases: TGTGCCTGGAGTGCCCCTCACAGGGCTGGAAACACCATATATTTT.

The CDR3 spells CASSQHSSVMGNEQFF. The CDR3 nucleotides are TGTGCCAGCAGTCAGCACTCTAGCGTTATGGGCAATGAGCAGTTCTTC. V gene TRBV6-6 combines with J gene TRBJ2-1; D may be TRBD2 (6 bases). The CDR3 consists of 16 residues. Germline values: CDR1 MNHNY, CDR2 SVGAGI (reference sequence). Trimming shortened V by 5 bases and J by 6 bases, and 20 bases separated the two germline ends.

The chain links TRBV5-1 to TRBJ2-7; D perhaps matches TRBD1 (6 bases). Germline V gene sequence: CDR1 SGHRS, CDR2 YFSETQ. Trimming took off 3 bases at V and 8 bases at J, with 15 bases between the two ends. The CDR3 extends over 13 amino acids. CDR3: CASSSAGDRKQYF. The CDR3 DNA reads as TGCGCCAGCAGCTCGGCGGGTGACAGGAAGCAGTACTTC. Using reference TRBV5-1 and TRBJ2-7 for the parts outside the CDR3, the full variable domain is KAGVTQTPRYLIKTRGQQVTLSCSPISGHRSVSWYQQTPGQGLQFLFEYFSETQRNKGNFPGRFSGRQFSNSRSEMNVSTLELGDSALYLCASSSAGDRKQYFGPGTRLTVT.

In the case of this clone: The same CDR3 arises from other DNA sequences in this sample as well. The chain recombines TRBV14 with TRBJ2-5, with a weak D call TRBD2 (7 bases). Trimming shortened V by 1 base and J by 4 bases, and 13 bases separated the two germline ends. Germline V gene lookup returns CDR1 SGHDN and CDR2 FVKESK. This CDR3 contains 15 residues. This CDR3 reads CASSQGGGRGETQYF. Here the CDR3 DNA reads TGTGCCAGCAGCCAAGGGGGGGGGCGAGGAGAGACCCAGTACTTC.

This clone was counted a single time. A junction end diverges from the germline sequence, so it may reflect a read error. The chain employs TRBV3-1 (or the pseudogene TRBV3-2) and TRBJ1-2; 7 nucleotides line up with TRBD1. Germline V gives CDR1 LGHDT, CDR2 YNNKEL (reference sequence). There are 14 residues in the CDR3. The CDR3 DNA is TGTGCCAGCAGCCACGGACAGGCTAACGATGGCTACACCTTC. Translating gives CASSHGQANDGYTF.

This clone was seen just once. This chain connects TRBV9 to TRBJ2-1; unclear D gene. V lost 2 bases to trimming and J lost 8 bases, with 11 bases between them. The CDR3 runs 13 residues. Looked up from germline, CDR1 is SGDLS and CDR2 is YYNGEE. The CDR3 coding sequence is TGTGCCAGCAGCGTGTCCCCACAGTATGAGCAGTTCTTC. As protein: CASSVSPQYEQFF.